What follows is one T cell receptor (beta chain) and its context. This sample is part of a study of blood T cell repertoires in COVID-19. Across the whole study: From T cells, B-cell-depleted T cells, or PBMCs came the material, which was cDNA or gDNA.

Assay: immunoSEQ multiplex PCR; the TCRdb copy retains only in-frame clones and omits some. The sample lists about 170,000 clones, approximately 87% occurring once. V trimming: 5 bases; J trimming: 3 bases; junction bases outside the gene matches: 10. There are 17 residues in the CDR3. Germline CDR1 and CDR2: SEHNR and FQNEAQ (reference sequence). The TCR was taken from a man aged 18-30 years with active or convalescent COVID-19. The source material was peripheral blood. V and J are TRBV7-9 and TRBJ1-2; TRBD1 matches 12 bases. CDR3 bases: TGTGCCAGCAGCAACCGGGACAGGGGGCGAGGAGACTATGGCTACACCTTC. Residues: CASSNRDRGRGDYGYTF.